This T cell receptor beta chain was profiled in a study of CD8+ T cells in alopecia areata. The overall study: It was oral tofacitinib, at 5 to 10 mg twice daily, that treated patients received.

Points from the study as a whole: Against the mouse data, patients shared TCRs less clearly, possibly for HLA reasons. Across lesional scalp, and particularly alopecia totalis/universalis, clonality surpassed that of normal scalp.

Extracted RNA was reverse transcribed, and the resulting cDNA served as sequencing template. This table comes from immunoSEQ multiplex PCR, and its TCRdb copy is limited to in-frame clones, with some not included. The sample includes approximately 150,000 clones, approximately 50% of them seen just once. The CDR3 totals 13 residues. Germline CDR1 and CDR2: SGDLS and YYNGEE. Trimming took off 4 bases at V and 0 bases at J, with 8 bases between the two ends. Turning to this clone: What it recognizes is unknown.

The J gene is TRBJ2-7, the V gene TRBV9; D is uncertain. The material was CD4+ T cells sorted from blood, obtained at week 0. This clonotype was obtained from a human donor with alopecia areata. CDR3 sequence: CASSRGGSYEQYF. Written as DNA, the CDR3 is TGTGCCAGCAGCCGAGGCGGCTCCTACGAGCAGTACTTC.